This is a list of T cell receptor beta chains from one sample in a study of T cell responses to AZD1222 COVID-19 vaccine. Some clones are missing from TCRdb's copy, which holds only in-frame ones; the method was immunoSEQ multiplex PCR. The sample consists of 110,000 or so clones, 70% to 90% of them appearing once. The sample consisted of peripheral blood, taken on day 0 of MenACWY control vaccination. These TCRs come from an adult in good health. CDR3s include the opening cysteine and the closing phenylalanine or tryptophan. The D gene is left open where the match is weak. Clone sizes are given selectively: once, few, many, or a class where the clone is expanded.

clone size	V gene	D gene	J gene	CDR3 protein	CDR3 DNA
NA	TRBV7-9	TRBD2	TRBJ2-2	CATGLSGRNTGELFF	TGTGCCACGGGGCTCAGCGGGAGAAACACCGGGGAGCTGTTTTTT
NA	TRBV4-1	NA	TRBJ1-1	CASSPVGGMAFF	TGCGCCAGCAGCCCAGTGGGAGGGATGGCTTTCTTT
NA	TRBV19	TRBD1	TRBJ1-4	CASSMTGEDLFF	TGTGCCAGTAGTATGACAGGGGAGGACCTGTTTTTT
NA	TRBV29-1	NA	TRBJ1-2	CSVAKGGGVYGYTF	TGCAGCGTCGCAAAGGGCGGGGGCGTCTATGGCTACACCTTC
NA	TRBV5-1	TRBD2	TRBJ2-1	CASSFTSGVQNEQFF	TGCGCCAGCAGCTTCACTAGCGGGGTCCAAAATGAGCAGTTCTTC
once	TRBV21-1	NA	TRBJ1-6	CASSKERGRNNSPLHF	TGTGCCAGCAGCAAAGAACGGGGCAGAAATAATTCACCCCTCCACTTT
NA	TRBV6-5	NA	TRBJ2-7	CASTPGGTPYEQYF	TGTGCCAGCACTCCTGGGGGGACCCCCTACGAGCAGTACTTC
NA	TRBV5-4	NA	TRBJ1-6	CASSLYEARHNSPLHF	TGTGCCAGCAGCTTATATGAAGCGCGACATAATTCACCCCTCCACTTT
few	TRBV19	NA	TRBJ1-3	CASSMGAGPGNTIYF	TGTGCCAGTAGTATGGGGGCCGGACCAGGAAACACCATATATTTT
NA	TRBV6-2/TRBV6-3	TRBD1	TRBJ1-2	CASSYSLGQIGRYTF	TGTGCCAGCAGTTACTCGTTGGGACAGATTGGACGCTACACCTTC
NA	TRBV7-8	NA	TRBJ2-5	CASSLDGALGETQYF	TGTGCCAGCAGCTTAGATGGGGCCCTGGGGGAGACCCAGTACTTC
NA	TRBV7-2	NA	TRBJ2-7	CASSFSSYGTYEQYF	TGTGCCAGCAGCTTTTCGTCCTACGGTACCTACGAGCAGTACTTC
NA	TRBV19	NA	TRBJ2-1	CASSLRPATIEQFF	TGTGCCAGTTCCCTTCGTCCGGCTACAATTGAGCAGTTCTTC
NA	TRBV30	NA	TRBJ1-1	CAWDWSNTEAFF	TGTGCCTGGGACTGGAGTAACACTGAAGCTTTCTTT
NA	TRBV6-1	TRBD2	TRBJ2-5	CASRTSDRETQYF	TGTGCCAGCAGGACTAGCGATCGAGAGACCCAGTACTTC
NA	TRBV28	NA	TRBJ2-5	CASSLITPYQETQYF	TGTGCCAGCAGTCTCATCACCCCGTACCAAGAGACCCAGTACTTC
NA	TRBV11-2	NA	TRBJ2-1	CASSRLRGSYNEQFF	TGTGCCAGCAGCCGGCTCAGGGGCTCCTACAATGAGCAGTTCTTC
NA	TRBV4-3	TRBD1	TRBJ1-4	CASSGLGTGREKLFF	TGCGCCAGCAGTGGACTCGGGACAGGTCGGGAAAAACTGTTTTTT
NA	TRBV7-2	NA	TRBJ2-1	CASSLTRQTNEQFF	TGTGCCAGCAGCTTAACTCGACAGACGAATGAGCAGTTCTTC
NA	TRBV9	TRBD1	TRBJ2-3	CASSVPRDRYTDTQYF	TGTGCCAGCAGCGTCCCTAGGGACAGGTACACAGATACGCAGTATTTT
NA	TRBV30	NA	TRBJ2-7	CAWSVQDGEQYF	TGTGCCTGGAGTGTACAGGACGGGGAGCAGTACTTC
NA	TRBV5-6	TRBD1	TRBJ1-5	CASSSTGGHPQHF	TGTGCCAGCAGCTCGACAGGGGGGCACCCCCAGCATTTT
NA	TRBV20-1	NA	TRBJ2-7	CSAPGTYEQYF	TGCAGTGCCCCAGGGACCTACGAGCAGTACTTC
once	TRBV5-1	NA	TRBJ2-2	CASSLAGLTGELFF	TGCGCCAGCAGCTTGGCAGGACTGACCGGGGAGCTGTTTTTT
NA	TRBV29-1	NA	TRBJ2-1	CSVLVGGRGEQFF	TGCAGCGTGCTCGTCGGAGGGCGGGGCGAGCAGTTCTTC
NA	TRBV6-6	NA	TRBJ1-1	CASKWGENTEAFF	TGTGCCAGCAAGTGGGGGGAGAACACTGAAGCTTTCTTT
NA	TRBV27	NA	TRBJ2-3	CASSFRGLDTQYF	TGTGCCAGCAGTTTCCGGGGGCTGGATACGCAGTATTTT
NA	TRBV19	TRBD1	TRBJ1-1	CATTPGTGWTTEAFF	TGTGCCACAACACCGGGGACAGGATGGACCACTGAAGCTTTCTTT
once	TRBV4-1	NA	TRBJ2-7	CASSQRAGAYEQYF	TGCGCCAGCAGCCAAAGGGCAGGCGCCTACGAGCAGTACTTC
NA	TRBV11-3	NA	TRBJ2-5	CASSPGGGQETQYF	TGTGCCAGCAGCCCCGGGGGCGGACAAGAGACCCAGTACTTC
NA	TRBV6-2/TRBV6-3	NA	TRBJ2-1	CASSYLPGLSRGNEQFF	TGTGCCAGCAGTTACTTACCCGGACTATCCCGGGGGAATGAGCAGTTCTTC
NA	TRBV18	TRBD1	TRBJ1-2	CASSPQTGRKDGYTF	TGTGCCAGCTCACCTCAGACAGGGAGAAAAGATGGCTACACCTTC